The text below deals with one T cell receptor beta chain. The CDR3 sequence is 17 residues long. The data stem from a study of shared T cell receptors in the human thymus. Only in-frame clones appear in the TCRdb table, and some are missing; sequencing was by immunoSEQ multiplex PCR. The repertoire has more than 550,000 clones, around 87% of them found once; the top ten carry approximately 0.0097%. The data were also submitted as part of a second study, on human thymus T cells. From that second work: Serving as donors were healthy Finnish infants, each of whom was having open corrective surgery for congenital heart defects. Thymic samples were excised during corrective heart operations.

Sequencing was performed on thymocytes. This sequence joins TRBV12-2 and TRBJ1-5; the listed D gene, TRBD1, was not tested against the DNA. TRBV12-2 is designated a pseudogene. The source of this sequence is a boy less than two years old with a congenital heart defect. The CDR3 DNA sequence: TGTGCAAGTCGCCTAACACCCGACAGGCTGTTCAATCAGCCCCAGCATTTT. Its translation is CASRLTPDRLFNQPQHF.